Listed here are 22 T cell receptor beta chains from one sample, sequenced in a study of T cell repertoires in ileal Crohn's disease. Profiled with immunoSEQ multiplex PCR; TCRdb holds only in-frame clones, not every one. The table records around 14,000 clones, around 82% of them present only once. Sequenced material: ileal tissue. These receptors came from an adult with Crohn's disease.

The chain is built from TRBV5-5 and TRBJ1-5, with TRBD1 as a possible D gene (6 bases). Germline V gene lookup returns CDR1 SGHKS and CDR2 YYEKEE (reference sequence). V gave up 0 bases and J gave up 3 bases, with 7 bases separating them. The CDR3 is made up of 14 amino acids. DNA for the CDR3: TGTGCCAGCAGCTTGGACAGGGTCAATCAGCCCCAGCATTTT. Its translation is CASSLDRVNQPQHF.

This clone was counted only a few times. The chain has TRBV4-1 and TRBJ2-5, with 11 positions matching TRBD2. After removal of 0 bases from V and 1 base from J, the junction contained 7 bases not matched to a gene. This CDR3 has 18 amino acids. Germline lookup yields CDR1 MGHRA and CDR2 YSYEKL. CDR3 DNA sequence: TGCGCCAGCAGCCAAGATCGAACTAGCGGGGGTTCCCAAGAGACCCAGTACTTC. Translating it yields CASSQDRTSGGSQETQYF.

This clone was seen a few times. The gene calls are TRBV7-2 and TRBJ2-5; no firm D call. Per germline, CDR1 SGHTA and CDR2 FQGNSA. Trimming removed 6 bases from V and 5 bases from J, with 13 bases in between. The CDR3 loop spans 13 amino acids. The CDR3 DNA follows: TGTGCCAGCAGAAGACCATCCGGGGAGACCCAGTACTTC. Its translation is CASRRPSGETQYF.

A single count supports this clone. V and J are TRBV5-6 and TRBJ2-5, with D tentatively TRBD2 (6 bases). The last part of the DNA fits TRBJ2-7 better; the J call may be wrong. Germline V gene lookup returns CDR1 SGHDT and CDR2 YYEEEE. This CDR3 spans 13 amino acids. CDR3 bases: TGTGCCAGCAGTTGGGAGGCCTCCTACGAGCAGTACTTC. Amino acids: CASSWEASYEQYF.

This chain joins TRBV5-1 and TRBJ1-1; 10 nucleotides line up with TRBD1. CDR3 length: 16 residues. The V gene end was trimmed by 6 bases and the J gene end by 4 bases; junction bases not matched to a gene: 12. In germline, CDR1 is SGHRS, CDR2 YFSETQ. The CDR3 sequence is CASILSGTGVGTEAFF. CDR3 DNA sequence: TGCGCCAGCATTTTGTCCGGGACAGGGGTTGGCACTGAAGCTTTCTTT.

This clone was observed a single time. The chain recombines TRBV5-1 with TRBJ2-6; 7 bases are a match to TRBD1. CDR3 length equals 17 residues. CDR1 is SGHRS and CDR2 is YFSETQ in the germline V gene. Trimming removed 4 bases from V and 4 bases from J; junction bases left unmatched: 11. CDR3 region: CASSPDDGQAGANVLTF. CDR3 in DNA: TGCGCCAGCAGCCCGGATGACGGACAGGCCGGGGCCAACGTCCTGACTTTC.

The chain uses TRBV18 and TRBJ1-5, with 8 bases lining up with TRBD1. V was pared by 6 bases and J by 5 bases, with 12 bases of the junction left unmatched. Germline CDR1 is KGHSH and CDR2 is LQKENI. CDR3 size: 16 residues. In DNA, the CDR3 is TGTGCCAGCTCCCCTACACAGGGGGAGTCCGATCAGCCCCAGCATTTT. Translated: CASSPTQGESDQPQHF.

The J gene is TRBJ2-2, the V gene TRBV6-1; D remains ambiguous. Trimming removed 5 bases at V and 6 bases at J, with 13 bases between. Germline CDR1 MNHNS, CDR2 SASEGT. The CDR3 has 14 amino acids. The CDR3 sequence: CASSHSVSAGELFF. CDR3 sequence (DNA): TGTGCCAGCAGTCACAGTGTTTCGGCCGGGGAGCTGTTTTTT.

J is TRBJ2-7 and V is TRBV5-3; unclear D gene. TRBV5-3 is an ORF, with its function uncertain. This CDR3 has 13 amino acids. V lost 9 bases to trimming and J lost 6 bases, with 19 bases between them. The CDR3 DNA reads TGTGCCACCTCCCCCCCGGCGTCGGGCGAGCAGTACTTC. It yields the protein CATSPPASGEQYF.

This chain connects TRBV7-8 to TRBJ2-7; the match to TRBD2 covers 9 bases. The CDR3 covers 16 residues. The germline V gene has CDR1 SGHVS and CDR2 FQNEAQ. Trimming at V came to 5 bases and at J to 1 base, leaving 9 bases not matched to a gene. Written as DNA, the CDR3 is TGTGCCAGCAGCCGCAAAGGAAGCGGGGGGTCCTACGAGCAGTACTTC. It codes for CASSRKGSGGSYEQYF.

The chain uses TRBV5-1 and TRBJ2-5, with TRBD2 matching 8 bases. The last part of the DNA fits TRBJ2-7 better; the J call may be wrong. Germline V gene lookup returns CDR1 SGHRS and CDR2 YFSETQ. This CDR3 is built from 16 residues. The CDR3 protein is CASSPTSSGGSYEQYF. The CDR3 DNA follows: TGCGCCAGCAGCCCCACGTCCAGCGGGGGCTCCTACGAGCAGTACTTC.

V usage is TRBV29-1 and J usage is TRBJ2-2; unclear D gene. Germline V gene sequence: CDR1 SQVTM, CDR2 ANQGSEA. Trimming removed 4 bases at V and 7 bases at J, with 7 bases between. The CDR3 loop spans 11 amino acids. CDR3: CSVGHGGELFF. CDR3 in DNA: TGCAGCGTTGGACATGGCGGGGAGCTGTTTTTT.

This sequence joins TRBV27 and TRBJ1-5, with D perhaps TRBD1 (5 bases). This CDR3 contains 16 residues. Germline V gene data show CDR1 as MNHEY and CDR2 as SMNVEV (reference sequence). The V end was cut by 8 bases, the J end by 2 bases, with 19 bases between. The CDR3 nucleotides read TGTGCCAGCCGCGGGGGACCGGAGGAGGGCAATCAGCCCCAGCATTTT. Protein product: CASRGGPEEGNQPQHF.

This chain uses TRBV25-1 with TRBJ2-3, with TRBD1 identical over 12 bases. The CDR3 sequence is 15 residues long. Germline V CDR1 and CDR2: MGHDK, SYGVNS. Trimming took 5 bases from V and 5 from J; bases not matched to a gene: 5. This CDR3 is CASSPGQGAGDTQYF. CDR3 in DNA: TGTGCCAGCAGTCCGGGACAGGGGGCCGGAGATACGCAGTATTTT.

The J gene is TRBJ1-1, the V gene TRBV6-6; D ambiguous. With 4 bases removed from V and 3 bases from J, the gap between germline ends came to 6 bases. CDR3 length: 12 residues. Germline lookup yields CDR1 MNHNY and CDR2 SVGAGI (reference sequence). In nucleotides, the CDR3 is TGTGCCAGCAGTTTCCCTGACACTGAAGCTTTCTTT. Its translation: CASSFPDTEAFF.

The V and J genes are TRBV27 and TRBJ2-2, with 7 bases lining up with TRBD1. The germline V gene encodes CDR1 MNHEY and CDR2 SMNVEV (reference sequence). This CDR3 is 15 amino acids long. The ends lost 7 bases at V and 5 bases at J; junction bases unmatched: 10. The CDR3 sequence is CASNRDSRGTGELFF. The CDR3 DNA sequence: TGTGCCAGCAACCGGGACAGTCGGGGTACCGGGGAGCTGTTTTTT.

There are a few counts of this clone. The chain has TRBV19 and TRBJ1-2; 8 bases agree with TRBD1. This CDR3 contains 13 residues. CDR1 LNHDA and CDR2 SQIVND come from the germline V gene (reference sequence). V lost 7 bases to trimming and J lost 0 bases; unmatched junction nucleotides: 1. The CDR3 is CASNRGTNYGYTF. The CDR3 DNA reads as TGTGCCAGTAACAGGGGGACTAACTATGGCTACACCTTC.

CDR3 protein: CASRSAGTGGNTIYF. The CDR3 bases are TGCGCCAGCAGGTCGGCCGGGACAGGGGGCAACACCATATATTTT. The chain joins TRBV5-1 to TRBJ1-3; 12 positions agree with TRBD1. Germline V lookup: CDR1 SGHRS, CDR2 YFSETQ. This CDR3 is 15 amino acids long. With V trimmed by 5 bases and J by 7 bases, 7 bases remained unmatched.

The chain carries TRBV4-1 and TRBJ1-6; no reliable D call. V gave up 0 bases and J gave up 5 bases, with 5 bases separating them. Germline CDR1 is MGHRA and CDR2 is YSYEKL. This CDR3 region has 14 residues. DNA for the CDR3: TGCGCCAGCAGCCAAGATTGGCATAATTCACCCCTCCACTTT. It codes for CASSQDWHNSPLHF.

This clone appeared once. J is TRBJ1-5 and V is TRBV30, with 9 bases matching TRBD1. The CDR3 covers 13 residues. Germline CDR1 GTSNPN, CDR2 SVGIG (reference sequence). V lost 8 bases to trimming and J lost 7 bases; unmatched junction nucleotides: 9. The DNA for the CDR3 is TGTGCCATGTCGACAGGGGGAAAACAGCCCCAGCATTTT. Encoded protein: CAMSTGGKQPQHF.

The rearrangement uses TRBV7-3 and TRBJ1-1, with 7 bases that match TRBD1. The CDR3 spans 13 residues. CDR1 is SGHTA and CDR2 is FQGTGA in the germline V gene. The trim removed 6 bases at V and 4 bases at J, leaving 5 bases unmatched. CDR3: CASSSRQGTEAFF. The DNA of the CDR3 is TGTGCCAGCAGTTCTAGACAGGGCACTGAAGCTTTCTTT.

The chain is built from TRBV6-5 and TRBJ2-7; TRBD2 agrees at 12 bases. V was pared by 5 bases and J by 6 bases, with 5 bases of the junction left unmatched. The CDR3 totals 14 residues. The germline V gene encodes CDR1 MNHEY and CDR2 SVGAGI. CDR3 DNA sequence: TGTGCCAGCAGTGAACTAGCGGGAGGCCGCGAGCAGTACTTC. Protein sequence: CASSELAGGREQYF.